These 25 T cell receptor beta chains originate from one sample sequenced in a study of T cell responses to AZD1222 COVID-19 vaccine (dated by TCRdb to about 2021). Sample time point, as interpreted from the label and publication: about 28 days (+/-7) after the second vaccine dose. The method behind the library was the immunoSEQ multiplex PCR assay. The table was pulled from immuneACCESS by TCRdb, which kept in-frame rearrangements only. Such tables lose some clones; where checked, under half of the loss comes from unresolved V genes, and the rest has no known cause. Counted in this sample were fewer than 200,000 clones; roughly 90% of them appeared once. 4% to 5.5% of the sample comes from the top ten. Material: peripheral blood, obtained 28 days after the second AZD1222 dose. These TCRs come from an adult who received the AZD1222 COVID-19 vaccine.

This clone occurred a few times. The V and J genes are TRBV7-2 and TRBJ2-3; 8 nucleotides align to TRBD2. CDR3 length equals 15 residues. V trimming: 5 bases; J trimming: 1 base; junction bases outside the gene matches: 5. CDR1 is SGHTA and CDR2 is FQGNSA in the germline V gene. The DNA of the CDR3 is TGTGCCAGCAGCATTAAAGCGGGGGGCACAGATACGCAGTATTTT. Translation: CASSIKAGGTDTQYF. The full variable domain, in which reference TRBV7-2 and TRBJ2-3 provide the parts outside the CDR3, is GAGVSQSPSNKVTEKGKDVELRCDPISGHTALYWYRQSLGQGLEFLIYFQGNSAPDKSGLPSDRFSAERTGGSVSTLTIQRTQQEDSAVYLCASSIKAGGTDTQYFGPGTRLTVL.

The V call is TRBV3-1 (or the pseudogene TRBV3-2), the J call TRBJ1-6; a possible D gene is TRBD1 (5 bases). Germline CDR1 LGHDT, CDR2 YNNKEL (reference sequence). This CDR3 is built from 13 residues. The V end lost 4 bases, the J end lost 7 bases, and 8 bases lay between the germline ends. The CDR3 nucleotides are TGTGCCAGCAGCCCCGGGGGGAATTCACCCCTCCACTTT. Protein sequence: CASSPGGNSPLHF.

The chain uses TRBV5-1 and TRBJ2-5; TRBD1 or TRBD2 may be the D gene (5 bases each). The CDR3 spans 13 residues. The V end was cut by 4 bases, the J end by 3 bases, with 10 bases between. Germline V gives CDR1 SGHRS, CDR2 YFSETQ. The CDR3 bases are TGCGCCAGCAGCGCTCAGGGAGAAGAGACCCAGTACTTC. It specifies CASSAQGEETQYF.

The chain joins TRBV30 to TRBJ1-5, with TRBD1 matching 7 bases. There are 14 residues in the CDR3. V shed 4 bases and J 4 bases; nucleotides not matched to a gene: 7. Germline V gene data show CDR1 as GTSNPN and CDR2 as SVGIG (reference sequence). CDR3 in amino acids: CAWNEGAANQPQHF. CDR3 sequence (DNA): TGTGCCTGGAATGAGGGGGCAGCTAATCAGCCCCAGCATTTT. The complete variable domain, with remaining parts taken from reference TRBV30 and TRBJ1-5, reads SQTIHQWPATLVQPVGSPLSLECTVEGTSNPNLYWYRQAAGRGLQLLFYSVGIGQISSEVPQNLSASRPQDRQFILSSKKLLLSDSGFYLCAWNEGAANQPQHFGDGTRLSIL.

V usage is TRBV24-1 and J usage is TRBJ1-2; no definite D call. The CDR3 is 13 residues long. Germline lookup yields CDR1 KGHDR and CDR2 SFDVKD. The V end was cut by 4 bases, the J end by 2 bases, with 7 bases between. CDR3 DNA: TGTGCCACCAGTGACAATAAAAACTATGGCTACACCTTC. This codes for CATSDNKNYGYTF.

The gene calls are TRBV2 and TRBJ1-4, with D unclear. Germline assignment: CDR1 SNHLY and CDR2 FYNNEI. The V gene lost 5 bases and the J gene lost 7 bases, with 8 bases spanning the gap. There are 12 residues in the CDR3. The CDR3 DNA reads TGTGCCAGCAGTCGGGAGGGTGAAAAACTGTTTTTT. This codes for CASSREGEKLFF. The full variable domain, its missing parts supplied by reference TRBV2 and TRBJ1-4, is EPEVTQTPSHQVTQMGQEVILRCVPISNHLYFYWYRQILGQKVEFLVSFYNNEISEKSEIFDDQFSVERPDGSNFTLKIRSTKLEDSAMYFCASSREGEKLFFGSGTQLSVL.

This chain joins TRBV5-1 and TRBJ2-7; D might be TRBD1 (5 bases). Germline V CDR1 and CDR2: SGHRS, YFSETQ. V dropped 4 bases and J dropped 2 bases, with 10 bases sitting between them. The CDR3 runs to 13 residues. The CDR3 spells CASSMDTTYEQYF. The DNA for the CDR3 is TGCGCCAGCAGCATGGACACGACCTACGAGCAGTACTTC.

The V call is TRBV27, the J call TRBJ2-1, with 9 positions matching TRBD2. V was clipped by 8 bases and J by 9 bases; unmatched bases: 5. This CDR3 spans 12 amino acids. The germline CDR1 and CDR2 sequences are MNHEY and SMNVEV (reference sequence). The CDR3 DNA sequence: TGTGCCAGCCAGGGACTAGCTTTTGAGCAGTTCTTC. It specifies CASQGLAFEQFF.

V usage is TRBV18 and J usage is TRBJ1-5, with TRBD1 matching 9 bases. The V gene end was trimmed by 2 bases and the J gene end by 6 bases; junction bases not matched to a gene: 5. The germline V gene encodes CDR1 KGHSH and CDR2 LQKENI. This CDR3 has 15 residues. CDR3 protein: CASSPGTGSIQPQHF. The CDR3 DNA sequence: TGTGCCAGCTCACCAGGGACAGGGTCAATTCAGCCCCAGCATTTT.

This clone was detected only once. This chain joins TRBV11-1 and TRBJ1-1, with 7 bases fitting TRBD1. The V gene's germline CDR1 is SGHAT and CDR2 FQDESV (reference sequence). The ends lost 4 bases at V and 8 bases at J; junction bases unmatched: 4. The CDR3 sequence is 12 residues long. CDR3 bases: TGTGCCAGCAGCTCTCCGACAGGGGAAGCTTTCTTT. Translating it yields CASSSPTGEAFF.

J is TRBJ1-6 and V is TRBV30; tentative D call: TRBD1 (5 bases). Trimming took off 1 base at V and 7 bases at J, with 17 bases between the two ends. CDR1 is GTSNPN and CDR2 is SVGIG in the germline V gene (reference sequence). The CDR3 is 16 residues long. For the CDR3, the DNA is TGTGCCTGGAGTGCCCGAGGGGTGTCGCAGAATTCACCCCTCCACTTT. Translated, it gives CAWSARGVSQNSPLHF.

The V and J genes are TRBV11-3 and TRBJ1-2; D is ambiguous. Germline V gene data show CDR1 as SGHNT and CDR2 as YENEEA. There are 12 residues in the CDR3. Trimming left V 1 base short and J 7 bases short, with 7 bases between. The CDR3 sequence: CASSLVPSGYTF. The CDR3 DNA is TGTGCCAGCAGCTTAGTCCCTAGTGGCTACACCTTC.

The chain has TRBV6-4 and TRBJ1-1, with a tentative D call TRBD1 (6 bases). This CDR3 spans 15 amino acids. With 5 bases removed from V and 2 bases from J, the gap between germline ends came to 15 bases. Germline assignment: CDR1 MRHNA and CDR2 SNTAGT. The CDR3 sequence is CASSPIWGANTEAFF. CDR3 DNA: TGTGCCAGCAGTCCCATCTGGGGGGCTAACACTGAAGCTTTCTTT.

This chain connects TRBV5-3 to TRBJ1-5; D call uncertain. TRBV5-3 is known as an ORF, though its function is uncertain. CDR3 size: 12 residues. V shed 1 base and J shed 7 bases, with 6 bases lying between them. DNA of the CDR3: TGTGCCAGAAGCTTGCCGGGCCAGCCCCAGCATTTT. Protein: CARSLPGQPQHF.

The chain carries TRBV6-4 and TRBJ2-3; D unclear. V was shortened by 4 bases and J by 4 bases, with 12 bases between the two germline ends. The CDR3 covers 14 residues. Germline CDR1 reads MRHNA; CDR2 reads SNTAGT. The CDR3 sequence: CASSVSFPADTQYF. The CDR3 region has the DNA TGTGCCAGCAGTGTTTCGTTTCCGGCAGATACGCAGTATTTT.

The chain links TRBV10-3 to TRBJ2-1, with D perhaps TRBD2 (5 bases). V shed 0 bases and J shed 9 bases, with 9 bases lying between them. Germline V gene sequence: CDR1 ENHRY, CDR2 SYGVKD. This CDR3 has 13 residues. In nucleotides, the CDR3 is TGTGCCATCAGTGAGTCGAGGGTGGGTGAGCAGTTCTTC. Its protein is CAISESRVGEQFF.

This clone has just one count. The CDR3 loop is CASATGQGGYGYTF. The CDR3 region has the DNA TGTGCCAGTGCTACCGGACAGGGAGGCTATGGCTACACCTTC. J is TRBJ1-2 and V is TRBV19; 8 nucleotides align to TRBD1. From germline, CDR1 is LNHDA and CDR2 SQIVND (reference sequence). The CDR3 length is 14 residues. V shed 8 bases, J shed 4 bases, and the junction held 9 bases outside the gene matches.

The chain employs TRBV11-2 and TRBJ1-5; D unresolved. Germline-derived CDR1 and CDR2 are SGHAT and FQNNGV. Trimming removed 0 bases from V and 4 bases from J, with 4 bases in between. The CDR3 extends over 13 amino acids. The CDR3 loop is CASSLDRNQPQHF. Written as DNA, the CDR3 is TGTGCCAGCAGCTTAGACCGTAATCAGCCCCAGCATTTT. Combining the CDR3 with reference TRBV11-2 and TRBJ1-5 gives the whole variable domain EAGVAQSPRYKIIEKRQSVAFWCNPISGHATLYWYQQILGQGPKLLIQFQNNGVVDDSQLPKDRFSAERLKGVDSTLKIQPAKLEDSAVYLCASSLDRNQPQHFGDGTRLSIL.

The rearrangement uses TRBV3-1 (or the pseudogene TRBV3-2) and TRBJ2-6, with 7 nucleotides matching TRBD1. The CDR3 consists of 16 residues. The V gene's germline CDR1 is LGHDT and CDR2 YNNKEL (reference sequence). J gave up 0 bases and V 3 bases, and 2 bases lay outside the gene matches. CDR3: CASSQGQFSGANVLTF. CDR3 coding DNA: TGTGCCAGCAGCCAGGGACAGTTCTCTGGGGCCAACGTCCTGACTTTC.

The rearrangement uses TRBV5-6 and TRBJ2-1; D call uncertain. V was shortened by 2 bases and J by 2 bases, with 8 bases between the two germline ends. CDR1 SGHDT and CDR2 YYEEEE come from the germline V gene. The CDR3 runs 14 residues. CDR3 in DNA: TGTGCCAGCAGCTTAGGGCAAACCTACAATGAGCAGTTCTTC. It encodes CASSLGQTYNEQFF.

The CDR3: CASSGDGTPGTQYF. DNA for the CDR3: TGTGCCAGCAGCGGGGATGGGACTCCTGGGACCCAGTACTTC. This chain joins TRBV9 and TRBJ2-5, with D possibly matching TRBD2 (6 bases). CDR3 length: 14 residues. Germline loops: CDR1 SGDLS, CDR2 YYNGEE. V lost 3 bases, J lost 7 bases, and 16 bases lay in between.

CDR3 DNA: TGTGCCAGCAGCTTAGGGCTTAAGGGCGAGCAGTACTTC. This translates into CASSLGLKGEQYF. J is TRBJ2-7 and V is TRBV7-9; D is uncertain. Germline lookup yields CDR1 SEHNR and CDR2 FQNEAQ (reference sequence). The CDR3 is made up of 13 amino acids. The V and J ends lost 1 base and 6 bases respectively, with 10 bases between them.

In DNA, the CDR3 is TGTGCCAGCAGTGAGCCAATCCAGGGGGGCTACAATGAGCAGTTCTTC. Translating it yields CASSEPIQGGYNEQFF. The chain is built from TRBV6-1 and TRBJ2-1; the D gene is possibly TRBD1 (7 bases). The CDR3 spans 16 residues. V was clipped by 3 bases and J by 3 bases, with 15 bases between them. Germline CDR1 is MNHNS and CDR2 is SASEGT.

The chain carries TRBV2 and TRBJ1-1, with 7 bases matching TRBD1. The V gene end was trimmed by 4 bases and the J gene end by 0 bases; junction bases not matched to a gene: 2. The CDR3 extends over 14 amino acids. Germline values: CDR1 SNHLY, CDR2 FYNNEI. The CDR3 DNA sequence: TGTGCCAGCAGTGCTGGGACAGTGAACACTGAAGCTTTCTTT. Encoded protein: CASSAGTVNTEAFF.

In this sample, this clone turned up many times. V and J are TRBV12-3 or TRBV12-4 and TRBJ1-1; perhaps TRBD1 as D (6 bases). The ends were cut back, 3 bases at V and 8 bases at J, with 13 bases in the middle. CDR3 length: 13 residues. Written as DNA, the CDR3 is TGTGCCAGCAGTTTTCAGGGGACCCACGAAGCTTTCTTT. It yields the protein CASSFQGTHEAFF.